The TCR beta chain under discussion was sequenced for a study of beta chain features in type 1 diabetes (dated by TCRdb to between 2018 and 2020). As for the study more broadly: Patients and healthy donors did not differ in mean age, gender distribution, total cell number or subset yield. Across all samples, around 99 million sorted cells were examined, and cell number per subset correlated strongly with RNA yield. In the study, recently diagnosed type 1 diabetes patients and matched healthy donors were compared on the TCRB repertoires of their sorted circulating CD4+ T cell subsets. Naive and central memory subsets were obtained from all 30 or so donors, but regulatory and stem cell-like memory subsets were isolated from only 8 patients and 8 healthy donors.

Each donor gave one peripheral blood draw, roughly 110 mL on average, collected into heparinised tubes. A BD FACSAria II was used to sort naive, central memory, regulatory and stem cell-like memory CD4+ T cells with a panel that included CD45RO, CCR7, CD25, CD127, CD95 and CD27. All sorted populations exceeded 98% purity. PBMCs were separated immediately by Lymphoprep density gradient centrifugation and were stained directly, without being cultured. To minimize batch effects, samples were stained and sorted in pairs, one healthy donor with one patient per experiment. What the work shows at the level of the full study, not this receptor alone: Shorter templates might have been favored by PCR, but patient and control samples were amplified and corrected together, so both groups would have been affected equally by any skew. Because cDNA was sequenced instead of genomic DNA, activated cells with high expression could be over-represented, although the groups did not differ in activation or CD3 levels. Only small numbers of individuals were included in the HLA sub-analyses, which left unresolved whether HLA type had any influence on TCRB rearrangement. A moderate but significant shortening of TCRB CDR3 length was observed in type 1 diabetes patients in all four CD4+ subsets. Naive, central memory and regulatory TCRB repertoires appeared more similar among patients than among healthy donors. Patients with type 1 diabetes made fewer insertions and deleted more nucleotides at VDJ recombination sites, implying thymic rearrangement abnormalities.

This clone occurred a few times. Its cognate antigen has yet to be identified. Per-nucleotide qualities are absent, and no much larger clonotype sits a single base away. Reading from cysteine to phenylalanine, the CDR3 counts 11 amino acids. Only the CDR3 region is kept as DNA, spanning 33 bases read in frame from base 1. The V and J ends are trimmed by 6 bases and 6 bases, leaving 11 bases between them. Sequences DFQATT (CDR1) and SNEGSKA (CDR2) are obtained from the germline V gene (reference sequence). All of the isolated RNA was reverse transcribed with the High Capacity cDNA Reverse Transcription Kit, so expressed TCRB transcripts were sequenced. Deep immunoSEQ sequencing was applied to naive, central memory and regulatory T cell samples, giving an average of around 3.8 million total reads per sample. Sorted cells were lysed in RLT buffer, and RNA was extracted using DNase-treated RNeasy Micro or Mini kits according to cell number. To prevent cross-contamination, each cell subset was processed individually, whereas patient and healthy donor samples were processed jointly. The immunoSEQ multiplex PCR was used to amplify TCRB sequences from cDNA, yielding 87-bp fragments that span the CDR3 region. Amplicons were sequenced on the Illumina HiSeq platform. On the authors' methods: PCR bias was computationally corrected using synthetic template baselines, reads within Hamming distance 2 were collapsed, and singletons that could not be merged were discarded. Reads were aligned to IMGT to assign V, D and J genes, CDR3 length, and insertions or deletions at six rearrangement sites. Within each subset, clonotype counts were normalized to the number of sorted cells before true diversity and Gini coefficients were calculated with the tcR R package. The overlap coefficient, calculated on TCRB nucleotide sequences, was used to measure repertoire sharing. Out-of-frame TCRB sequences from naive cells were analyzed to stand in for the pre-selection repertoire. The source is immuneACCESS, and TCRdb retained only in-frame sequences with V and J called. Part of the clones is not carried over; for the studies checked, unresolved V genes explain less than half of this, and the remainder is unexplained. The V and J calls and clone size are taken from that table; D and trimming were inferred from the DNA. For this sample there are 600,000 or so clones; roughly 12% appear just once. The biggest ten clones account for more than 0.1% of the sample.

Sequenced sample: naive CD4+ T cells from blood. The meaning of the sample's cell subset or site label: true naive CD4+ T cells. The sequence links TRBV20-1 to TRBJ1-2; there is no confident call for the D gene. This TCR was sampled from a man aged 25-40 years with type 1 diabetes. CDR3 reads: CSALGGDGYTF. The DNA is as follows: TGCAGTGCCCTAGGCGGGGATGGCTACACCTTC.